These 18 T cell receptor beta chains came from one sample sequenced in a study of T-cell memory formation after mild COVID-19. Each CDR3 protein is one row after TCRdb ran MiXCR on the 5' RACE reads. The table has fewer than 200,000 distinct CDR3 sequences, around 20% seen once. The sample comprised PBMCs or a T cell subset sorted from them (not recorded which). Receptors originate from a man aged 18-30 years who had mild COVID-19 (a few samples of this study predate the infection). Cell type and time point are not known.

The CDR3 loop is CASGPGPRGVGKLFF. The CDR3 DNA sequence: TGTGCCAGCGGGCCGGGACCTAGGGGTGTTGGGAAACTGTTTTTT. The chain links TRBV7-2 to TRBJ1-4; perhaps TRBD1 as D (5 bases). Trimming left V 8 bases short and J 11 bases short, with 24 bases between. This CDR3 region has 15 residues. Per the germline V gene, CDR1 is SGHTA and CDR2 is FQGNSA.

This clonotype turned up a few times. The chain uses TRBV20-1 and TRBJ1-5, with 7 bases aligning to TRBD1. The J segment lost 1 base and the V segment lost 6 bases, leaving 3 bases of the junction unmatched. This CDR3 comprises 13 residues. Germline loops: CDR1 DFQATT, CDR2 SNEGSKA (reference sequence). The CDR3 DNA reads TGCAGTGCAAGGGACAGCAGCAATCAGCCCCAGCATTTT. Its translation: CSARDSSNQPQHF.

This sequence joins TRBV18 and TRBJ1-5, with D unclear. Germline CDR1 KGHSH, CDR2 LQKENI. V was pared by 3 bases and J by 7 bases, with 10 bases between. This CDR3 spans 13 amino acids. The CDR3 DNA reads TGTGCCAGCTCACCGGGGTCTCGCCAGCCCCAGCATTTT. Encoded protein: CASSPGSRQPQHF.

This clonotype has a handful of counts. The CDR3 is CASSPGDTRVGSPLHF. The CDR3 DNA is TGCGCCAGCAGCCCCGGGGATACACGGGTTGGTTCACCCCTCCACTTT. The chain is built from TRBV5-1 and TRBJ1-6; no clear D gene. Trimming removed 4 bases at V and 9 bases at J, with 20 bases between. CDR1 and CDR2 from the germline V gene are SGHRS and YFSETQ. CDR3 size: 16 residues.

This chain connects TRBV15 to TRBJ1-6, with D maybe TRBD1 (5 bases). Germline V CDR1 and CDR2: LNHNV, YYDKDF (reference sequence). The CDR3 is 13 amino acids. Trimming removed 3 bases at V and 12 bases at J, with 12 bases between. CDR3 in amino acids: CATSRGSREPLHF. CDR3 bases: TGTGCCACCAGCAGGGGTTCCAGGGAACCCCTCCACTTT.

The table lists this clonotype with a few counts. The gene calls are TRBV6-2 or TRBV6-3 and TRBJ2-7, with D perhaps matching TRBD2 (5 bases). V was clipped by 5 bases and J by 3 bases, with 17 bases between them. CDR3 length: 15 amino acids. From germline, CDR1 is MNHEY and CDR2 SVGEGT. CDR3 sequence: CASSLGRPGIYEQYF. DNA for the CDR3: TGTGCCAGCAGTCTGGGCAGACCCGGGATCTACGAGCAGTACTTC.

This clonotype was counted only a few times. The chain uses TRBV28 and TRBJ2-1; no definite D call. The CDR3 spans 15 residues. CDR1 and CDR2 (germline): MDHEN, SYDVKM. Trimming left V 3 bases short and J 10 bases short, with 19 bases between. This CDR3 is CASSLGRFRFVEQFF. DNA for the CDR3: TGTGCCAGCAGTTTGGGCAGATTTCGTTTTGTGGAGCAGTTCTTC.

Written as DNA, the CDR3 is TGTGCCAGCAGTGAAGCCGGACCGAGAAACTATGGCTACACCTTC. Residues: CASSEAGPRNYGYTF. V and J are TRBV2 and TRBJ1-2; D is ambiguous. The CDR3 covers 15 residues. Germline V gene lookup returns CDR1 SNHLY and CDR2 FYNNEI. V lost 0 bases and J lost 2, with 10 bases in between. Together with reference TRBV2 and TRBJ1-2, the CDR3 gives the full variable domain: EPEVTQTPSHQVTQMGQEVILRCVPISNHLYFYWYRQILGQKVEFLVSFYNNEISEKSEIFDDQFSVERPDGSNFTLKIRSTKLEDSAMYFCASSEAGPRNYGYTFGSGTRLTVV.

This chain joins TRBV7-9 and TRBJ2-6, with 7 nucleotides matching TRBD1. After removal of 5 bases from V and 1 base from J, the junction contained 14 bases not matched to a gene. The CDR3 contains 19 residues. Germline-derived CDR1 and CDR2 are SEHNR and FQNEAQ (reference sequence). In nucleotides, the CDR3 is TGTGCCAGCAGCGTCGGGCTGGGGACAGCTTATTCTGGGGCCAACGTCCTGACTTTC. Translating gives CASSVGLGTAYSGANVLTF.

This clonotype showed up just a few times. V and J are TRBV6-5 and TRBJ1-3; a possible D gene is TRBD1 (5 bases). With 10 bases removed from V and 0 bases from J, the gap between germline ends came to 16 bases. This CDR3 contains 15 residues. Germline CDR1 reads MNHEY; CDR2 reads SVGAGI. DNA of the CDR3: TGTGCCACCTCGAGGGAGGGGAACTCTGGAAACACCATATATTTT. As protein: CATSREGNSGNTIYF.

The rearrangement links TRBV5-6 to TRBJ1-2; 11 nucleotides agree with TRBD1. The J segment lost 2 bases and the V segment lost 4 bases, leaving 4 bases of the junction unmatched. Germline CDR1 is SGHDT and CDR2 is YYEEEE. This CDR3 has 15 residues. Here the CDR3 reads CASSGRDRGNYGYTF. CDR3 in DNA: TGTGCCAGCAGCGGCCGGGACAGGGGGAACTATGGCTACACCTTC.

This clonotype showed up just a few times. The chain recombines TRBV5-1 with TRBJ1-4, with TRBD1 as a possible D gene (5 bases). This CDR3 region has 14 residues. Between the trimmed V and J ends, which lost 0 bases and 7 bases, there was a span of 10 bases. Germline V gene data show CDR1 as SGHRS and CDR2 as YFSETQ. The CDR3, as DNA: TGCGCCAGCAGCTTGGGTCTGGGGGGTGAAAAACTGTTTTTT. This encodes CASSLGLGGEKLFF.

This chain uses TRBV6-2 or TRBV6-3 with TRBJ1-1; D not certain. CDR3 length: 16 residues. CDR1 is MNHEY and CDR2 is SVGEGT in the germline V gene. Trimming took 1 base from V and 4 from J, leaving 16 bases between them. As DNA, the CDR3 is TGTGCCAGCAGTTACTACCGTGCTAATTGGGGCACTGAAGCTTTCTTT. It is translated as CASSYYRANWGTEAFF.

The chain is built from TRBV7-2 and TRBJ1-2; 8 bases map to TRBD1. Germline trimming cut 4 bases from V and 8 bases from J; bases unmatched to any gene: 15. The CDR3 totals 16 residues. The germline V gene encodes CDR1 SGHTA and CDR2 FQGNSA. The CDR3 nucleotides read TGTGCCAGCAGCTCAACGCGGACAGGGCGCGCGGGGGGCTACACCTTC. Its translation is CASSSTRTGRAGGYTF.

The CDR3 bases are TGTGCCAGCAGCGCAGACAGGGGCTCGTTGACCCTCCACTTT. Encoded protein: CASSADRGSLTLHF. The rearrangement joins TRBV7-2 to TRBJ1-6, with 8 bases identical to TRBD1. The CDR3 covers 14 residues. Germline V gene sequence: CDR1 SGHTA, CDR2 FQGNSA. V shed 5 bases, J shed 14 bases, and the junction held 11 bases outside the gene matches.

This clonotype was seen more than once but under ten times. CDR3 nucleotides: TGCGCCAGCAGTGAGTCGGAGATTATGAACACTGAAGCTTTCTTT. It encodes CASSESEIMNTEAFF. The chain carries TRBV10-2 and TRBJ1-1; no reliable D call. The CDR3 consists of 15 residues. Germline-derived CDR1 and CDR2 are WSHSY and SAAADI. The V and J ends lost 0 bases and 0 bases respectively, with 8 bases between them.

CDR3 amino acids: CASSFNRLVRYGYTF. The CDR3 bases are TGTGCCAGCAGTTTTAACAGGCTTGTAAGATATGGCTACACCTTC. This sequence joins TRBV12-3 or TRBV12-4 and TRBJ1-2; maybe TRBD1 (5 bases). The CDR3 consists of 15 residues. V was clipped by 3 bases and J by 5 bases, with 16 bases between them.

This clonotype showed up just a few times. The CDR3 DNA follows: TGTGCCAGCAGTGCAGCCACCCAAGAGACCCAGTACTTC. Translating gives CASSAATQETQYF. The gene calls are TRBV2 and TRBJ2-5; D not certain. This CDR3 comprises 13 residues. In germline, CDR1 is SNHLY, CDR2 FYNNEI. V dropped 4 bases and J dropped 1 base, with 7 bases sitting between them.